The present T cell receptor (beta chain) was sequenced within a study of CD8 T cells in Susac syndrome. Study at large: The sequenced Susac syndrome patients comprised 5 or 6 with active disease and about eight in remission.

This CDR3 has 16 amino acids. V lost 0 bases to trimming and J lost 8 bases; unmatched junction nucleotides: 7. Germline lookup yields CDR1 MGHRA and CDR2 YSYEKL. Random hexamers were used to reverse transcribe an amount of roughly 0.45 to 1 ug RNA. TCRdb re-called the immunoSEQ multiplex PCR reads with MiXCR, one entry per CDR3 protein. The profile shows 150,000 to 200,000 distinct CDR3 sequences, approximately 95% of them singletons. The TCR originated in a human donor with Susac syndrome. The rearrangement joins TRBV4-1 to TRBJ2-4; 10 positions agree with TRBD2. Sequencing used CD8+ T cells from PBMCs. Here the CDR3 reads CASSQDQASGRYIQYF. The CDR3 DNA is TGCGCCAGCAGCCAAGATCAGGCTAGCGGGAGATACATTCAGTACTTC.